These T cell receptor beta chains were read from a single sample in a study of early T cells in non-severe SARS-CoV-2 infection. TCRdb re-analysed the 5' RACE reads in MiXCR, keeping a single row per CDR3 protein. The data show approximately 29,000 distinct CDR3 sequences, with around 5.8% seen just once and 30% to 35% held by the top ten. The material sequenced was whole blood, taken at baseline. Receptors were obtained from an adult who was a healthcare worker with PCR-confirmed SARS-CoV-2 infection or an uninfected control (not recorded which). Each CDR3 is given with its conserved first and last residue. Fields, in order: clone size, D gene, J gene, V gene, CDR3 protein, CDR3 DNA. D genes are given only for firm matches. The size field is filled for only some rows; it gives once, few, many or a size class.

>many|TRBD1|TRBJ1-2|TRBV12-3/TRBV12-4
CASSFGTGQSGYTF
TGTGCCAGCAGTTTCGGGACAGGGCAGAGTGGCTACACCTTC
>.|TRBD2|TRBJ2-3|TRBV19
CASSTLGTSGSTDTQYF
TGTGCCAGTAGTACCCTGGGGACTAGCGGGAGCACAGATACGCAGTATTTT
>few|.|TRBJ2-3|TRBV5-4
CASSLLPGTQYF
TGTGCCAGCAGCCTATTGCCGGGCACGCAGTATTTT
>many|.|TRBJ2-5|TRBV15
CATSRGQQETQYF
TGTGCCACCAGCAGAGGACAGCAAGAGACCCAGTACTTC
>.|.|TRBJ2-3|TRBV29-1
CSVEGPAVAQYF
TGCAGCGTTGAGGGGCCAGCCGTTGCGCAGTATTTT
>many|TRBD2|TRBJ2-1|TRBV5-6
CASSHRSGSHNEQFF
TGTGCCAGCAGCCACCGGAGCGGGAGCCACAATGAGCAGTTCTTC
>few|TRBD1|TRBJ1-4|TRBV12-3/TRBV12-4
CASSPRGQHNEKLFF
TGTGCCAGCAGTCCAAGGGGACAGCATAATGAAAAACTGTTTTTT
>many|TRBD2|TRBJ2-1|TRBV20-1
CSARQGGGRALNEQFF
TGCAGTGCTAGACAAGGGGGCGGGAGGGCGCTCAATGAGCAGTTCTTC
>.|.|TRBJ2-7|TRBV11-2
CASSLFQGAYEQYF
TGTGCCAGCAGCTTATTTCAGGGTGCCTACGAGCAGTACTTC
>many|.|TRBJ2-1|TRBV24-1
CATNNGGASYNEQFF
TGTGCCACCAATAACGGCGGGGCTTCCTACAATGAGCAGTTCTTC
>many|.|TRBJ2-7|TRBV2
CASSLAWEVYEQYF
TGTGCCAGCAGCCTCGCCTGGGAAGTCTACGAGCAGTACTTC
>many|TRBD2|TRBJ2-1|TRBV5-1
CASRGREREGSSYNEQFF
TGCGCCAGCAGAGGAAGGGAGCGGGAGGGCAGCTCCTACAATGAGCAGTTCTTC
>many|.|TRBJ1-4|TRBV2
CASSTRGEKLFF
TGTGCCAGCAGTACTAGAGGGGAAAAACTGTTTTTT
>few|TRBD2|TRBJ2-5|TRBV20-1
CSARPGLAKETQYF
TGCAGTGCACGGCCGGGACTAGCGAAAGAGACCCAGTACTTC
>many|.|TRBJ2-1|TRBV27
CASSLSSYSYNEQFF
TGTGCCAGCAGTTTATCTTCTTACTCCTACAATGAGCAGTTCTTC
>.|.|TRBJ2-7|TRBV5-1
CASSLTPSLSDEQYF
TGCGCCAGCAGCTTGACCCCCAGTCTCAGTGACGAGCAGTACTTC
>few|.|TRBJ1-1|TRBV5-1
CASSLSGTANTEAFF
TGCGCCAGCAGCTTATCCGGGACGGCGAACACTGAAGCTTTCTTT
>few|.|TRBJ1-1|TRBV6-5
CASSSPPSEAFF
TGTGCCAGCAGTTCCCCTCCGTCTGAAGCTTTCTTT
>many|.|TRBJ2-1|TRBV30
CAWSPQRGTEQFF
TGTGCCTGGAGCCCCCAAAGGGGGACTGAGCAGTTCTTC
>many|TRBD1|TRBJ1-2|TRBV20-1
CSARMTGGGYGYTF
TGCAGTGCTAGAATGACAGGGGGCGGCTATGGCTACACCTTC
>many|TRBD2|TRBJ2-1|TRBV5-1
CASSQGLAGPNEQFF
TGCGCCAGCAGCCAGGGACTAGCGGGACCCAATGAGCAGTTCTTC
>medium-sized|TRBD1|TRBJ1-6|TRBV7-2
CASSLGAGGLSSPLHF
TGTGCCAGCAGCTTAGGGGCAGGGGGCTTGAGTTCACCCCTCCACTTT
>many|.|TRBJ1-6|TRBV7-2
CASLTGLNSPLHF
TGTGCCAGCTTGACAGGTCTTAATTCACCCCTCCACTTT
>many|TRBD1|TRBJ1-6|TRBV30
CAWKSGQGDNSPLHF
TGTGCCTGGAAAAGCGGACAGGGTGATAATTCACCCCTCCACTTT
>medium-sized|.|TRBJ2-1|TRBV7-2
CASSLLARYEQFF
TGTGCCAGCAGCTTACTAGCTAGGTATGAGCAGTTCTTC
>many|.|TRBJ2-7|TRBV24-1
CATSDRVWMHF
TGTGCCACCAGTGACCGAGTATGGATGCACTTC
>.|TRBD2|TRBJ2-1|TRBV11-2
CASSRSGAAGNYNEQFF
TGTGCCAGCAGCCGCTCTGGGGCAGCGGGGAACTACAATGAGCAGTTCTTC
>.|.|TRBJ2-7|TRBV6-2/TRBV6-3
CASSLRAVYEQYF
TGTGCCAGCAGTTTACGGGCGGTGTACGAGCAGTACTTC
>many|.|TRBJ2-2|TRBV5-1
CASSPGRRTGELFF
TGCGCCAGCAGCCCGGGACGGCGGACCGGGGAGCTGTTTTTT
>.|TRBD1|TRBJ2-7|TRBV20-1
CSANRGDFEQYF
TGCAGTGCTAACAGGGGGGACTTCGAGCAGTACTTC
>many|TRBD1|TRBJ2-7|TRBV30
CASDRGTSYEQYF
TGTGCCTCAGACAGGGGAACCTCCTACGAGCAGTACTTC
>many|TRBD1|TRBJ1-5|TRBV19
CASSRTGSEQPQHF
TGTGCCAGTAGCCGGACAGGGAGTGAACAGCCCCAGCATTTT
>many|TRBD1|TRBJ1-5|TRBV2
CASSEQTGFVQPQHF
TGTGCCAGCAGCGAACAGACAGGGTTCGTGCAGCCCCAGCATTTT
>many|.|TRBJ1-1|TRBV5-5
CASSLVVGLNTEAFF
TGTGCCAGCAGCTTGGTCGTCGGATTGAACACTGAAGCTTTCTTT
>many|.|TRBJ2-1|TRBV5-6
CASSRRLLLAANEQFF
TGTGCCAGCAGCCGTCGCCTCCTACTAGCCGCCAATGAGCAGTTCTTC
>many|.|TRBJ2-3|TRBV7-2
CASGSRQTDTQYF
TGTGCCAGCGGCTCGCGTCAGACAGATACGCAGTATTTT
>many|.|TRBJ1-2|TRBV28
CASSLFGRGRNGYTF
TGTGCCAGCAGTTTATTCGGCAGGGGAAGGAATGGCTACACCTTC